This passage covers 27 T cell receptor beta chains from one sample sequenced in a study of CD8 T cells in Susac syndrome. Random-hexamer reverse transcription was applied to 0.5 to 1 ug RNA. Each CDR3 protein gets one entry after TCRdb re-called the immunoSEQ multiplex PCR reads with MiXCR. This repertoire shows about 190,000 distinct CDR3 sequences, 95% found once; its top ten account for around 0.16%. Sequenced material: CD8+ T cells from PBMCs. These receptors were collected from a human donor with Susac syndrome.

The V gene is TRBV2, the J gene TRBJ1-2, with TRBD1 as a possible D gene (5 bases). Germline CDR1 SNHLY, CDR2 FYNNEI. CDR3 length: 15 residues. The V end was cut by 5 bases, the J end by 6 bases, with 19 bases between. CDR3 residues: CASSRTGARGDGYTF. In nucleotides, the CDR3 is TGTGCCAGCAGTCGAACAGGAGCCAGAGGGGATGGCTACACCTTC.

This sequence joins TRBV5-1 and TRBJ1-1; no clear D. The germline V and J ends were trimmed by 4 bases and 10 bases, with 14 bases remaining between them. There are 12 residues in the CDR3. The germline V gene has CDR1 SGHRS and CDR2 YFSETQ. The CDR3 coding sequence is TGCGCCAGCAGCCCGGACGGCATTCTAGCTTTCTTT. This codes for CASSPDGILAFF.

V and J are TRBV10-3 and TRBJ1-3, with D possibly TRBD1 on 5 matching bases. There are 15 residues in the CDR3. Looked up from germline, CDR1 is ENHRY and CDR2 is SYGVKD. V was shortened by 3 bases and J by 4 bases, with 13 bases between the two germline ends. The CDR3 spells CAISDPGGVGNTIYF. The CDR3 nucleotides read TGTGCCATCAGTGACCCCGGAGGGGTCGGAAACACCATATATTTT.

This chain joins TRBV4-1 and TRBJ2-1; D is unresolved. Per the germline V gene, CDR1 is MGHRA and CDR2 is YSYEKL. Trimming took 1 base from V and 0 from J, leaving 7 bases between them. This CDR3 comprises 15 residues. The CDR3 bases are TGCGCCAGCAGCCAAGCAAAAAGCTCCTACAATGAGCAGTTCTTC. Residues: CASSQAKSSYNEQFF.

The rearrangement joins TRBV4-1 to TRBJ2-1, with 8 bases that match TRBD2. The CDR3 runs 16 residues. V dropped 2 bases and J dropped 5; count of bases not matched to a gene: 8. Germline assignment: CDR1 MGHRA and CDR2 YSYEKL. The CDR3: CASSQLAGRQDNEQFF. The CDR3 DNA sequence: TGCGCCAGCAGCCAATTAGCGGGGCGACAAGACAATGAGCAGTTCTTC.

This clonotype has just one count. The rearrangement joins TRBV12-3 or TRBV12-4 to TRBJ2-5, with D possibly TRBD2 on 5 matching bases. V gave up 6 bases and J gave up 2 bases, with 10 bases separating them. This CDR3 has 13 residues. The CDR3 nucleotides are TGTGCCAGCAGCCTACCGGGGCAAGAGACCCAGTACTTC. The encoded protein is CASSLPGQETQYF.

This chain uses TRBV9 with TRBJ1-1; D is unresolved. Between the trimmed V and J ends, which lost 0 bases and 6 bases, there was a span of 12 bases. Per the germline V gene, CDR1 is SGDLS and CDR2 is YYNGEE. The CDR3 loop spans 14 amino acids. In nucleotides, the CDR3 is TGTGCCAGCAGCGTAGATTTGGTCTCCGCTGAAGCTTTCTTT. This translates into CASSVDLVSAEAFF. The full variable domain, rest sourced from reference TRBV9 and TRBJ1-1, is DSGVTQTPKHLITATGQRVTLRCSPRSGDLSVYWYQQSLDQGLQFLIQYYNGEERAKGNILERFSAQQFPDLHSELNLSSLELGDSALYFCASSVDLVSAEAFFGQGTRLTVV.

The rearrangement uses TRBV3-1 and TRBJ2-5, with unresolved D. Trimming stripped 0 bases from V and 2 bases from J, with 10 bases between. Germline CDR1 is LGHDT and CDR2 is YNNKEL (reference sequence). The CDR3 spans 15 residues. CDR3 protein: CASSQDVFSQETQYF. CDR3 nucleotide sequence: TGTGCCAGCAGCCAAGATGTTTTCAGTCAAGAGACCCAGTACTTC.

This clonotype has a single count. The V call is TRBV2, the J call TRBJ2-1; 7 positions match TRBD2. The CDR3 is 15 amino acids. Germline V CDR1 and CDR2: SNHLY, FYNNEI. V lost 8 bases and J lost 7; bases outside the gene matches: 14. CDR3 sequence: CASGWTRSRRNEQFF. The CDR3 DNA follows: TGTGCCAGCGGCTGGACTAGATCAAGGAGAAATGAGCAGTTCTTC.

The chain is built from TRBV6-6 and TRBJ2-3; no firm D call. Looked up from germline, CDR1 is MNHNY and CDR2 is SVGAGI (reference sequence). V gave up 5 bases and J gave up 0 bases, with 12 bases separating them. This CDR3 region has 15 residues. The CDR3 nucleotides are TGTGCCAGCAGTAAGACCATTTCTAGCACAGATACGCAGTATTTT. It codes for CASSKTISSTDTQYF.

The chain carries TRBV20-1 and TRBJ2-3; 7 bases line up with TRBD1. The germline V gene encodes CDR1 DFQATT and CDR2 SNEGSKA (reference sequence). This CDR3 is built from 15 residues. Unmatched junction bases numbered 10, after V lost 5 bases and J lost 2 bases. CDR3 nucleotide sequence: TGCAGTGCTCAGTCCGGGACAGCGATCACAGATACGCAGTATTTT. Translating it yields CSAQSGTAITDTQYF.

V usage is TRBV6-8 and J usage is TRBJ1-5; TRBD1 matches at 12 bases. J gave up 4 bases and V 6 bases, and 7 bases lay outside the gene matches. Germline V gene data show CDR1 as MNHGY and CDR2 as SAAAGT. This CDR3 spans 16 amino acids. The CDR3 spells CASRQGTGGCNQPQHF. CDR3 nucleotide sequence: TGTGCCAGCAGACAAGGGACAGGGGGCTGTAATCAGCCCCAGCATTTT.

The rearrangement joins TRBV5-1 to TRBJ1-4; 7 nucleotides match TRBD1. The V and J ends lost 5 bases and 8 bases, in that order; junction bases with no gene match: 9. CDR1 is SGHRS, CDR2 YFSETQ, per germline. The CDR3 consists of 14 residues. The CDR3, as DNA: TGCGCCAGCAGTCTCACAGGGGATTGGGAAAAACTGTTTTTT. The encoded protein is CASSLTGDWEKLFF.

This chain links TRBV6-5 with TRBJ1-2, with TRBD1 matching over 8 bases. The germline CDR1 and CDR2 sequences are MNHEY and SVGAGI. Trimming at V came to 8 bases and at J to 7 bases, leaving 6 bases not matched to a gene. The length of the CDR3 is 12 residues. In nucleotides, the CDR3 is TGTGCCAGCTGGGGACAGGCAGGTGGCTACACCTTC. This codes for CASWGQAGGYTF.

V usage is TRBV7-9 and J usage is TRBJ1-6; possible D gene TRBD1, 5 bases. Germline V gives CDR1 SEHNR, CDR2 FQNEAQ (reference sequence). The CDR3 has 13 amino acids. The V end lost 5 bases, the J end lost 11 bases, and 13 bases lay between the germline ends. The CDR3 loop reads CASSARDGTPLHF. The DNA for the CDR3 is TGTGCCAGCAGCGCTAGGGACGGGACACCCCTCCACTTT.

The chain links TRBV2 to TRBJ2-7; 7 bases fit TRBD1. Germline V lookup: CDR1 SNHLY, CDR2 FYNNEI. Losses at the gene ends were 7 bases for V and 2 bases for J; bases not matched to a gene: 8. The CDR3 extends over 14 amino acids. The DNA of the CDR3 is TGTGCCAGCATTCCGGACAGGACTGCCTACGAGCAGTACTTC. It codes for CASIPDRTAYEQYF.

The gene calls are TRBV6-2 or TRBV6-3 and TRBJ2-5; D possibly corresponds to TRBD2 (6 bases). Trimming pared 5 bases from V and 5 bases from J, leaving 21 bases between. The CDR3 totals 16 residues. CDR1 is MNHEY and CDR2 is SVGEGT in the germline V gene. The CDR3 DNA reads TGTGCCAGCAGTCAAGACCTCGGGGGTCCTGGGGAGACCCAGTACTTC. This sequence encodes CASSQDLGGPGETQYF.

The chain uses TRBV20-1 and TRBJ2-4, with 10 positions matching TRBD2. This CDR3 is 15 amino acids long. Trimming cost V 4 bases and J 8 bases; bases outside gene matches: 11. Germline CDR1 DFQATT, CDR2 SNEGSKA (reference sequence). DNA for the CDR3: TGCAGTGCTAAAGGAGGGCCTAGCGGGAGTGACATTCAGTACTTC. As protein: CSAKGGPSGSDIQYF.

This rearrangement joins TRBV19 to TRBJ1-2; the D gene is possibly TRBD1 (6 bases). The V gene lost 4 bases and the J gene lost 3 bases, with 9 bases spanning the gap. CDR3 length equals 13 residues. The germline CDR1 and CDR2 sequences are LNHDA and SQIVND (reference sequence). The CDR3 nucleotides read TGTGCCAGTAGTAGTCAGGGGTACTATGGCTACACCTTC. It yields the protein CASSSQGYYGYTF.

The CDR3 sequence is CASSIAGSRKTGQFEAFF. As DNA, the CDR3 is TGTGCCAGTAGTATAGCGGGATCGAGGAAAACGGGACAGTTTGAAGCTTTCTTT. The chain uses TRBV19 and TRBJ1-1, with TRBD1 matching over 7 bases. Germline V gene lookup returns CDR1 LNHDA and CDR2 SQIVND (reference sequence). CDR3 length: 18 amino acids. The ends lost 1 base at V and 7 bases at J; junction bases unmatched: 18.

The V call is TRBV5-4, the J call TRBJ2-3, with TRBD2 matching 10 bases. CDR1 and CDR2 from the germline V gene are SGHNT and YYREEE (reference sequence). V lost 0 bases to trimming and J lost 1 base; unmatched junction nucleotides: 5. This CDR3 spans 17 amino acids. The CDR3 region has the DNA TGTGCCAGCAGCTTGGCCCCCGGACTAGCGGGCACAGATACGCAGTATTTT. Its translation: CASSLAPGLAGTDTQYF.

The chain couples TRBV5-8 to TRBJ1-5; no firm D call. Germline V gene data show CDR1 as SGHTS and CDR2 as YDEGEE. The length of the CDR3 is 14 residues. V was clipped by 0 bases and J by 0 bases, with 4 bases between them. Here the CDR3 reads CASSLGYSNQPQHF. CDR3 in DNA: TGTGCCAGCAGCTTGGGATATAGCAATCAGCCCCAGCATTTT.

V is TRBV9 and J is TRBJ1-2; the match to TRBD1 covers 7 bases. Trimming took 0 bases from V and 0 from J; bases not matched to a gene: 2. CDR3 length: 15 amino acids. Germline values: CDR1 SGDLS, CDR2 YYNGEE. CDR3 sequence (DNA): TGTGCCAGCAGCGTAGTAGGGACAGCTAACTATGGCTACACCTTC. It encodes CASSVVGTANYGYTF.

The chain links TRBV2 to TRBJ1-5, with 9 bases that match TRBD1. The CDR3 extends over 16 amino acids. Unmatched junction bases numbered 9, after V lost 4 bases and J lost 5 bases. Germline V gives CDR1 SNHLY, CDR2 FYNNEI. The CDR3 protein is CASSADRGLLDQPQHF. The CDR3 DNA reads as TGTGCCAGCAGTGCGGACAGGGGATTATTGGATCAGCCCCAGCATTTT. The complete variable domain, with remaining parts taken from reference TRBV2 and TRBJ1-5, reads EPEVTQTPSHQVTQMGQEVILRCVPISNHLYFYWYRQILGQKVEFLVSFYNNEISEKSEIFDDQFSVERPDGSNFTLKIRSTKLEDSAMYFCASSADRGLLDQPQHFGDGTRLSIL.

The chain links TRBV3-1 to TRBJ1-4; 7 positions match TRBD1. With V trimmed by 5 bases and J by 5 bases, 8 bases remained unmatched. The CDR3 covers 15 residues. In germline, CDR1 is LGHDT, CDR2 YNNKEL (reference sequence). CDR3 loop: CASSAPGTVNEKLFF. In nucleotides, the CDR3 is TGTGCCAGCAGCGCCCCCGGGACAGTAAATGAAAAACTGTTTTTT.

This chain links TRBV5-4 with TRBJ2-3; weak D call: TRBD1 (6 bases). CDR3 length equals 16 residues. Trimming took 0 bases from V and 5 from J, leaving 16 bases between them. CDR1 is SGHNT, CDR2 YYREEE, per germline (reference sequence). This CDR3 reads CASSLGARTDRDTQYF. DNA for the CDR3: TGTGCCAGCAGCTTGGGGGCTCGAACGGACAGAGATACGCAGTATTTT.

Concerning this clonotype: Relative to the germline gene, one junction end is altered; a read error may explain this. The CDR3 here is CASSLDRRKVNSGYTF. CDR3 nucleotide sequence: TGCGCCAGCAGCTTGGATAGGAGGAAAGTCAACTCTGGCTACACCTTC. V usage is TRBV5-1 and J usage is TRBJ1-2; D is unresolved. Per the germline V gene, CDR1 is SGHRS and CDR2 is YFSETQ. This CDR3 spans 16 amino acids.